Listed below are T cell receptor beta chains from one sample, sequenced in a study of blood T cell repertoires in COVID-19. The repertoire was sequenced with immunoSEQ multiplex PCR; TCRdb's copy has only in-frame clones and lacks some. The sample holds some 400,000 clones, 87% seen once. The sequencing sample was made of PBMCs or T cells enriched from blood (not recorded which). The receptor source for this set is a man in his thirties or forties who had recovered from COVID-19. The CDR3 runs from the conserved cysteine through the conserved F or W. The D gene is left open where the match is weak. Clone sizes are given selectively: once, few, many, or a class where the clone is expanded.

TRBV6-2/TRBV6-3	TRBJ1-6	NA	NA	CASSYPRQADGSPLHF	TGTGCCAGCAGTTACCCCAGACAGGCGGATGGATCACCCCTCCACTTT
TRBV18	TRBJ1-4	NA	TRBD1	CASSPLRDRGNEKLFF	TGTGCCAGCTCACCCTTACGGGACAGGGGTAATGAAAAACTGTTTTTT
TRBV6-5	TRBJ2-7	NA	NA	CASRALLSYEQYF	TGTGCCAGCAGGGCCCTTCTCTCCTACGAGCAGTACTTC
TRBV7-2	TRBJ1-2	NA	NA	CASGGGNGYTF	TGTGCCAGTGGTGGGGGGAATGGCTACACCTTC
TRBV18	TRBJ2-3	NA	NA	CASSPRTGTDTQYF	TGTGCCAGCTCACCACGTACAGGGACGGATACGCAGTATTTT
TRBV27	TRBJ2-1	NA	TRBD2	CASSPTSGGRGEQFF	TGTGCCAGCAGCCCAACTAGCGGGGGGCGCGGTGAGCAGTTCTTC
TRBV4-2	TRBJ1-1	NA	NA	CASSQDNRGVNTEAFF	TGTGCCAGCAGCCAAGACAACCGGGGGGTGAACACTGAAGCTTTCTTT
TRBV6-5	TRBJ2-1	NA	TRBD2	CASSYMTSGPYNEQFF	TGTGCCAGCAGTTACATGACTAGCGGGCCCTACAATGAGCAGTTCTTC
TRBV5-1	TRBJ2-3	NA	NA	CASSSDFWRTDTQYF	TGCGCCAGCAGCTCGGACTTCTGGCGCACAGATACGCAGTATTTT
TRBV7-8	TRBJ1-5	NA	NA	CASSFSVNQPQHF	TGTGCCAGCAGCTTTTCAGTCAATCAGCCCCAGCATTTT
TRBV30	TRBJ1-1	NA	NA	CAWSFGQPNTEAFF	TGTGCCTGGAGTTTTGGACAGCCGAACACTGAAGCTTTCTTT
TRBV7-9	TRBJ2-7	NA	NA	CASSLERLAYEQYF	TGTGCCAGCAGCTTAGAGCGACTGGCTTACGAGCAGTACTTC
TRBV5-6	TRBJ1-5	once	NA	CASSESGGNQPQHF	TGTGCCAGCAGTGAATCGGGGGGCAATCAGCCCCAGCATTTT
TRBV15	TRBJ2-1	NA	TRBD1	CATSREGTGGNEQFF	TGTGCCACCAGCAGAGAAGGGACAGGCGGCAATGAGCAGTTCTTC
TRBV19	TRBJ1-5	NA	TRBD1	CASSTPGGLGQPQHF	TGTGCCAGTAGTACTCCAGGGGGCTTGGGACAGCCCCAGCATTTT
TRBV5-4	TRBJ1-4	NA	TRBD1	CASSQDRINEKLFF	TGTGCCAGCAGCCAGGACAGGATTAATGAAAAACTGTTTTTT
TRBV10-3	TRBJ1-1	NA	TRBD1	CAIRENRGSRANTEAFF	TGTGCCATCAGGGAAAACAGGGGATCGAGGGCGAACACTGAAGCTTTCTTT
TRBV30	TRBJ1-6	NA	NA	CAWSPIQGNSPLHF	TGTGCCTGGAGCCCTATCCAGGGAAACTCACCCCTCCACTTT
TRBV19	TRBJ1-5	NA	TRBD1	CASSIGPLRGNSNQPQHF	TGTGCCAGTAGTATCGGACCTCTCAGGGGGAATAGCAATCAGCCCCAGCATTTT
TRBV4-1	TRBJ1-1	NA	NA	CASSQQQGANTEAFF	TGCGCCAGCAGCCAACAACAGGGCGCTAACACTGAAGCTTTCTTT
TRBV5-1	TRBJ2-5	NA	TRBD2	CASSDLAGAQETQYF	TGCGCCAGCTCAGACCTAGCGGGGGCCCAAGAGACCCAGTACTTC
TRBV7-9	TRBJ2-2	NA	TRBD2	CASSSGGADGELFF	TGTGCCAGCAGCTCCGGGGGGGCTGACGGGGAGCTGTTTTTT
TRBV2	TRBJ1-2	once	NA	CASTRPPSGYGYTF	TGTGCCAGCACCCGACCACCCTCAGGGTACGGCTACACCTTC
TRBV10-2	TRBJ1-5	NA	TRBD1	CASRAGGDVQPQHF	TGCGCCAGCAGAGCAGGGGGCGACGTTCAGCCCCAGCATTTT
TRBV5-1	TRBJ1-6	NA	TRBD1	CASSTRADREGPLHF	TGCGCCAGCAGCACCCGTGCGGACAGGGAGGGACCCCTCCACTTT
TRBV4-1	TRBJ2-7	few	TRBD1	CASSRPPGQGISYEQYF	TGCGCCAGCAGCCGACCTCCGGGACAGGGGATTTCCTACGAGCAGTACTTC
TRBV11-3	TRBJ2-2	NA	TRBD2	CASSRGGDTGELFF	TGTGCCAGCAGCCGCGGGGGGGACACCGGGGAGCTGTTTTTT
TRBV6-5	TRBJ1-2	NA	NA	CASRLGGASYGYTF	TGTGCCAGCAGGTTAGGGGGGGCAAGCTATGGCTACACCTTC
TRBV6-5	TRBJ2-7	NA	NA	CATTRRGGDSYEQYF	TGTGCCACGACCCGGAGGGGCGGCGATTCCTACGAGCAGTACTTC
TRBV11-2	TRBJ2-7	few	NA	CASSLLRGSARIHEQYF	TGTGCCAGCAGCTTATTGAGGGGGTCAGCTCGTATTCACGAGCAGTACTTC
TRBV30	TRBJ1-2	NA	TRBD1	CAWSVNRDRGLSYGYTF	TGTGCCTGGAGTGTGAACCGGGACAGGGGGCTTAGCTATGGCTACACCTTC
TRBV2	TRBJ1-2	NA	NA	CASGGVTGYTF	TGTGCCAGCGGAGGTGTTACAGGCTACACCTTC
TRBV10-1	TRBJ2-2	NA	TRBD2	CASSFTSGGHYTGELFF	TGCGCCAGCAGCTTCACTAGCGGGGGACACTACACCGGGGAGCTGTTTTTT
TRBV7-2	TRBJ2-3	NA	NA	CASSATGGLRADTQYF	TGTGCCAGCAGCGCTACCGGGGGGCTCCGGGCAGATACGCAGTATTTT
TRBV10-2	TRBJ1-3	NA	NA	CASSELGPGNTIYF	TGCGCCAGCAGTGAGCTGGGGCCTGGAAACACCATATATTTT
TRBV9	TRBJ2-7	NA	TRBD2	CASSEGGAGYEQYF	TGTGCCAGCAGCGAGGGAGGGGCCGGCTACGAGCAGTACTTC
TRBV4-3	TRBJ2-3	NA	NA	CASSPSGSRGDTQYF	TGCGCCAGCAGCCCGTCGGGAAGCAGGGGAGATACGCAGTATTTT
TRBV27	TRBJ2-7	NA	NA	CASSPRQATYEQYF	TGTGCCAGCAGTCCCAGACAAGCCACCTACGAGCAGTACTTC
TRBV18	TRBJ1-4	once	NA	CASSPRAGSLGEKLFF	TGTGCCAGCTCACCACGTGCCGGGTCCCTGGGTGAAAAACTGTTTTTT
TRBV4-3	TRBJ2-5	NA	NA	CASSQGIAGGQETQYF	TGCGCCAGCAGCCAAGGTATCGCAGGAGGTCAAGAGACCCAGTACTTC
TRBV19	TRBJ1-5	once	NA	CASTLEVGAYSNQPQHF	TGTGCCAGTACCCTAGAGGTGGGGGCGTATAGCAATCAGCCCCAGCATTTT
TRBV7-9	TRBJ2-2	once	NA	CASRFTPGGDTGELFF	TGTGCCAGCAGATTTACCCCCGGAGGCGACACCGGGGAGCTGTTTTTT
TRBV19	TRBJ1-2	NA	NA	CASNEASNYGYTF	TGTGCCAGTAACGAGGCCTCTAACTATGGCTACACCTTC
TRBV2	TRBJ1-2	few	NA	CASSGTQTGYTF	TGTGCCAGCAGCGGGACACAGACTGGCTACACCTTC
TRBV30	TRBJ1-1	NA	NA	CACNRRRGAFF	TGTGCCTGCAACCGCCGGCGGGGGGCTTTCTTT
TRBV5-6	TRBJ1-5	NA	TRBD1	CASSSRDRERPQHF	TGTGCCAGCAGCTCTCGGGACAGGGAAAGGCCCCAGCATTTT
TRBV2	TRBJ2-1	NA	NA	CASSPGLDNEQFF	TGTGCCAGCAGTCCAGGACTGGACAATGAGCAGTTCTTC
TRBV10-2	TRBJ2-1	NA	NA	CASSTGTLHNEQFF	TGCGCCAGCAGTACCGGGACTCTACACAATGAGCAGTTCTTC
TRBV5-5	TRBJ1-2	NA	TRBD1	CASSLNPGQALGYTF	TGTGCCAGCAGCTTAAACCCGGGACAGGCCTTGGGCTACACCTTC
TRBV11-2	TRBJ2-1	NA	NA	CASSFGRGDEQFF	TGTGCCAGCAGCTTTGGCAGGGGTGATGAGCAGTTCTTC
TRBV5-4	TRBJ2-3	NA	TRBD1	CASSFRQGPDTQYF	TGTGCCAGCAGCTTCCGACAGGGTCCAGATACGCAGTATTTT
TRBV7-2	TRBJ2-5	NA	TRBD2	CASSLGGRGGPRGDQYF	TGTGCCAGCAGCTTAGGAGGGCGCGGGGGGCCTCGTGGGGACCAGTACTTC
TRBV7-3	TRBJ2-3	NA	TRBD2	CASSLGGGTGDTQYF	TGTGCCAGCAGCTTAGGCGGGGGGACCGGAGATACGCAGTATTTT
TRBV27	TRBJ1-2	NA	TRBD1	CASSSELKDRAGGYTF	TGTGCCAGCAGTTCCGAACTCAAGGACAGGGCCGGTGGCTACACCTTC
TRBV10-3	TRBJ1-1	NA	TRBD1	CAISESYRDRGMNTEAFF	TGTGCCATCAGTGAGTCGTACCGGGACAGGGGGATGAACACTGAAGCTTTCTTT
TRBV19	TRBJ2-7	NA	TRBD1	CASSTGGLGYEQYF	TGTGCCAGTAGCACAGGGGGATTGGGCTACGAGCAGTACTTC
TRBV5-1	TRBJ1-2	NA	TRBD1	CATSDRVGDPSGYTF	TGCGCCACCTCCGACAGGGTGGGGGATCCCTCTGGCTACACCTTC
TRBV3-1/TRBV3-2	TRBJ1-6	once	NA	CASSQEAAQGSPLHF	TGTGCCAGCAGCCAAGAGGCAGCTCAGGGTTCACCCCTCCACTTT